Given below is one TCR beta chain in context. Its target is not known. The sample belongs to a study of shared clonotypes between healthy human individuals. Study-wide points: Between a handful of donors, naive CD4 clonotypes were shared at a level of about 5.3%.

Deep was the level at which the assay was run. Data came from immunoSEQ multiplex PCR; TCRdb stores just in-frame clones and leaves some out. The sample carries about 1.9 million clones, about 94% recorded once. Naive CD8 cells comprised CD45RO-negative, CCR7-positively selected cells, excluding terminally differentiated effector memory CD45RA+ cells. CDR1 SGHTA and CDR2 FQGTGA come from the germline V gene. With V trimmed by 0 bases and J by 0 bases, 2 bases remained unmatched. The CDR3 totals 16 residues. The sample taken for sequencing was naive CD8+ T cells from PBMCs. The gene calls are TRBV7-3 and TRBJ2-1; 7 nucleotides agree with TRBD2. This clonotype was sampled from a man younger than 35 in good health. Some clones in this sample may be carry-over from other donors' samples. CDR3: CASSLTLASSYNEQFF. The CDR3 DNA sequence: TGTGCCAGCAGCTTAACACTAGCGAGCTCCTACAATGAGCAGTTCTTC. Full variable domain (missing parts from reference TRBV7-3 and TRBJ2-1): GAGVSQTPSNKVTEKGKYVELRCDPISGHTALYWYRQSLGQGPEFLIYFQGTGAADDSGLPNDRFFAVRPEGSVSTLKIQRTERGDSAVYLCASSLTLASSYNEQFFGPGTRLTVL.